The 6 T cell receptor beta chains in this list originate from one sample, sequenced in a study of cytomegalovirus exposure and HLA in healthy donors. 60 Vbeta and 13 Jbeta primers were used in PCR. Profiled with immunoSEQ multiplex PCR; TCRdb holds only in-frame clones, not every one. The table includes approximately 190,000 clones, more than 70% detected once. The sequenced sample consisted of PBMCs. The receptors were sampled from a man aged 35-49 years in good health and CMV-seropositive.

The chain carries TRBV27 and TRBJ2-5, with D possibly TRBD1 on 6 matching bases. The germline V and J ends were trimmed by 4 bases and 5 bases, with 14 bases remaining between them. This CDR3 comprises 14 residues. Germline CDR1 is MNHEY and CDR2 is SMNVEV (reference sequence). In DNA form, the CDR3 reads TGTGCCAGCAGTTCCCACGCAGGGGTCGAGACCCAGTACTTC. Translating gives CASSSHAGVETQYF.

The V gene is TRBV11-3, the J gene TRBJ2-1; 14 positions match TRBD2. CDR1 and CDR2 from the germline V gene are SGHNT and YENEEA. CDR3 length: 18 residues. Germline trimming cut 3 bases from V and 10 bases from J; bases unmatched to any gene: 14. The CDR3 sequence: CASSFSPRLAGGVMEQFF. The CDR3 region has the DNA TGTGCCAGCAGCTTTTCTCCCCGACTAGCGGGAGGGGTGATGGAGCAGTTCTTC.

This CDR3 is CASSFSKRLAGKEGEQFF. The CDR3 DNA sequence: TGTGCCAGCAGTTTCTCCAAGAGACTAGCGGGAAAAGAGGGTGAGCAGTTCTTC. The chain employs TRBV28 and TRBJ2-1, with 11 bases that match TRBD2. Germline V gene sequence: CDR1 MDHEN, CDR2 SYDVKM. The CDR3 is 18 amino acids. Trimming removed 3 bases from V and 9 bases from J; junction bases left unmatched: 16.

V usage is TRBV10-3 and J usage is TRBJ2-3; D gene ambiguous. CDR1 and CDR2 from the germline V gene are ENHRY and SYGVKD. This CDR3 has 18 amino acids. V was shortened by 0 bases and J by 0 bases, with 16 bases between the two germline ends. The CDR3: CAISESMAVRSSTDTQYF. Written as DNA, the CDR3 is TGTGCCATCAGTGAGTCGATGGCGGTGAGGTCTAGCACAGATACGCAGTATTTT.

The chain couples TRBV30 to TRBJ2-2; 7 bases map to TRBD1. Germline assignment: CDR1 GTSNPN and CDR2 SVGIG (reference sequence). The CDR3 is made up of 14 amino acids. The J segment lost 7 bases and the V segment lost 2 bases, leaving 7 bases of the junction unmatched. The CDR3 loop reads CAWSYKGAGGELFF. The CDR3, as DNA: TGTGCCTGGAGTTATAAGGGGGCGGGCGGGGAGCTGTTTTTT. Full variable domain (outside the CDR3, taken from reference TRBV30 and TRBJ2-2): SQTIHQWPATLVQPVGSPLSLECTVEGTSNPNLYWYRQAAGRGLQLLFYSVGIGQISSEVPQNLSASRPQDRQFILSSKKLLLSDSGFYLCAWSYKGAGGELFFGEGSRLTVL.

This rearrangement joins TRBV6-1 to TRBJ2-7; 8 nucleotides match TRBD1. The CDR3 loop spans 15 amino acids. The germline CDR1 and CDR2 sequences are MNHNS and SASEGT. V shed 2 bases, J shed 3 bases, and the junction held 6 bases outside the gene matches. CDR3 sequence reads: CASSEIRQGYYEQYF. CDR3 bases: TGTGCCAGCAGTGAAATCCGACAGGGGTACTACGAGCAGTACTTC.